This T cell receptor beta chain was sequenced for a study of CD8 T cells in Susac syndrome. cDNA came from about 0.46 to 1 ug RNA primed by random hexamers. A multiplex approach, immunoSEQ multiplex PCR, amplified TCR beta CDR3 across 54 Vbeta and 13 Jbeta. TCRdb processed the immunoSEQ multiplex PCR reads anew with MiXCR; each CDR3 protein has one entry. The top ten hold 0.085% to 0.095% of the sample, which has approximately 190,000 distinct CDR3 sequences, 90% to 95% seen once. The germline V gene has CDR1 SNHLY and CDR2 FYNNEI. CDR3 size: 14 residues. With 7 bases clipped from V and 4 bases from J, the junction kept 10 bases outside the gene matches.

The TCR originated in a human donor with multiple sclerosis. V usage is TRBV2 and J usage is TRBJ2-7, with TRBD2 matching over 7 bases. The sequencing sample was made of CD4+ T cells from PBMCs. The chain's CDR3 is CASTTRGGTYEQYF. CDR3 coding DNA: TGTGCCAGCACCACGAGGGGAGGGACTTACGAGCAGTACTTC.